This TCR beta chain was obtained from a study of blood T cell repertoires in COVID-19. On the study more broadly: The United States, Italy and Spain provided the acute and convalescent COVID-19 samples.

Produced via immunoSEQ multiplex PCR; TCRdb's table is partial and in-frame only. This table has 360,000 or so clones, 88% appearing once. The cohort comprised adults aged about 18 to 100 years residing in approximately 25 US areas. The V gene end was trimmed by 4 bases and the J gene end by 2 bases; junction bases not matched to a gene: 6. CDR1 and CDR2 (germline): SGHNT, YYREEE (reference sequence). This CDR3 has 15 residues. This sequence joins TRBV5-4 and TRBJ2-1, with TRBD1 matching 7 bases. The TCR originated in a woman aged 25 to 39 who had been exposed to COVID-19. Sequencing was performed on PBMCs or T cells enriched from blood (not recorded which). The CDR3 sequence: CASSDRDRTYNEQFF. The CDR3 coding sequence is TGTGCCAGCAGCGACCGGGACAGAACCTACAATGAGCAGTTCTTC. Variable domain in full (rest from reference TRBV5-4 and TRBJ2-1): ETGVTQSPTHLIKTRGQQVTLRCSSQSGHNTVSWYQQALGQGPQFIFQYYREEENGRGNFPPRFSGLQFPNYSSELNVNALELDDSALYLCASSDRDRTYNEQFFGPGTRLTVL.